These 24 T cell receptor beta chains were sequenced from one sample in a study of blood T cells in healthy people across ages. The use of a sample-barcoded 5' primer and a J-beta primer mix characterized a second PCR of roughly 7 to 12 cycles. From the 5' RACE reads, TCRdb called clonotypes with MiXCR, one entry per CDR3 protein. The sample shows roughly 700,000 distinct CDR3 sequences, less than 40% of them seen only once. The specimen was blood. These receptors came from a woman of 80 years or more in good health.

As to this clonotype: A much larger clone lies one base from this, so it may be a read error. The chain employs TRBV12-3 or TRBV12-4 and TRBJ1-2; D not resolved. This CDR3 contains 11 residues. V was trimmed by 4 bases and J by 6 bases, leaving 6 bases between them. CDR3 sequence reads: CASSSRDGYTF. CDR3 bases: TGTGCCAGCAGTTCCCGCGATGGCTACACCTTC.

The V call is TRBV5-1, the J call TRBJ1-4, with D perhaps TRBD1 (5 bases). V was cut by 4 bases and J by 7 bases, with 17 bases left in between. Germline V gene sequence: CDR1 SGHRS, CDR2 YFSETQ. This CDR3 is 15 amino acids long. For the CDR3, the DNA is TGCGCCAGCAGCACGGGACCCGGAAAGGGTGAAAAACTGTTTTTT. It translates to CASSTGPGKGEKLFF.

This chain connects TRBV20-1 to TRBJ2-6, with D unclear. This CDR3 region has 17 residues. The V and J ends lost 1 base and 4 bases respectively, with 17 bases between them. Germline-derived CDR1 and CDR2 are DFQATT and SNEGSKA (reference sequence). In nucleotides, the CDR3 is TGCAGTGCTAGAGGTCGAGACTCTTACCGGGGGGCCAACGTCCTGACTTTC. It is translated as CSARGRDSYRGANVLTF.

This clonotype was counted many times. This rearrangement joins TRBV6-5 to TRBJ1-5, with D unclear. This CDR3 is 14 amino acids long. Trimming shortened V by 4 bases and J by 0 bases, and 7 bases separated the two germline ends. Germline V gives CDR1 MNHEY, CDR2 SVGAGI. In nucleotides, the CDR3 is TGTGCCAGCAGTTCGAGGTATAGCAATCAGCCCCAGCATTTT. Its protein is CASSSRYSNQPQHF.

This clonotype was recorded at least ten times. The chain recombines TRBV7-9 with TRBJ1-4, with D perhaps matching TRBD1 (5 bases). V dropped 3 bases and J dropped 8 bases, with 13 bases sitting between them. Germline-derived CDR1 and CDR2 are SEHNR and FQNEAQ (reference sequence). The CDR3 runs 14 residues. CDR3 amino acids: CASSFGTESEKLFF. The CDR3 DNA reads TGTGCCAGCAGCTTCGGGACCGAGAGCGAAAAACTGTTTTTT.

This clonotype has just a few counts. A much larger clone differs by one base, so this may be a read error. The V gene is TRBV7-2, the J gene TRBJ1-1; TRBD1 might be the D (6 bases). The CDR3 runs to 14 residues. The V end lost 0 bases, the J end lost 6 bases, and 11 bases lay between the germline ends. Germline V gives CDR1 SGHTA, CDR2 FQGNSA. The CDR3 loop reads CASSLAAGGAEAFF. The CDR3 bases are TGTGCCAGCAGCTTAGCGGCCGGGGGCGCTGAAGCTTTCTTT.

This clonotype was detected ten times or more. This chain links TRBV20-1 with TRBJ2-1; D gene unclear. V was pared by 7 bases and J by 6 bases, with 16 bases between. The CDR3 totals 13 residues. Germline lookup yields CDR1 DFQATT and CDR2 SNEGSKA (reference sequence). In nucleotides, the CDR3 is TGCAGTGGGAGTGCGAATACCATCAATGAGCAGTTCTTC. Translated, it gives CSGSANTINEQFF.

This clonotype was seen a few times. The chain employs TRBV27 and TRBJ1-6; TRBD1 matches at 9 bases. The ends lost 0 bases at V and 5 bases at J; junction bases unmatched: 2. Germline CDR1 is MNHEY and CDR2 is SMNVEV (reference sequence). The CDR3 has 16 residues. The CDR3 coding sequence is TGTGCCAGCAGTTTATCCGGGACAGGGAATAATTCACCCCTCCACTTT. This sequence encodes CASSLSGTGNNSPLHF.

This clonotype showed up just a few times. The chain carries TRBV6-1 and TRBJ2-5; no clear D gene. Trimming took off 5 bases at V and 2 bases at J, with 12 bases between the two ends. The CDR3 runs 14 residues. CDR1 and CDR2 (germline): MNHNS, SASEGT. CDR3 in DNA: TGTGCCAGCAGTCTAAGGCCTGCTCAAGAGACCCAGTACTTC. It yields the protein CASSLRPAQETQYF.

CDR3 in amino acids: CSAPPLAMNTEAFF. CDR3 nucleotides: TGCAGTGCCCCCCCGTTGGCTATGAACACTGAAGCTTTCTTT. The chain joins TRBV20-1 to TRBJ1-1; no firm D call. Germline CDR1 is DFQATT and CDR2 is SNEGSKA (reference sequence). Between the trimmed V and J ends, which lost 6 bases and 0 bases, there was a span of 14 bases. This CDR3 is 14 amino acids long.

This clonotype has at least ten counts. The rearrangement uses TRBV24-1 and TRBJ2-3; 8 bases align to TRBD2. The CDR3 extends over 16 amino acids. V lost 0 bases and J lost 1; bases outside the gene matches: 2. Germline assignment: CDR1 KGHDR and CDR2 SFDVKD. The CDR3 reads CATSDLSAGGTDTQYF. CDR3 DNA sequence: TGTGCCACCAGTGATTTGTCAGCGGGGGGCACAGATACGCAGTATTTT.

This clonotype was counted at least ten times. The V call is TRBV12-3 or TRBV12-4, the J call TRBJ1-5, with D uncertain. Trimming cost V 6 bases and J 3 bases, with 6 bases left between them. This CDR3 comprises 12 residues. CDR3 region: CASRLYNQPQHF. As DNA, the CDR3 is TGTGCCAGCAGACTTTACAATCAGCCCCAGCATTTT.

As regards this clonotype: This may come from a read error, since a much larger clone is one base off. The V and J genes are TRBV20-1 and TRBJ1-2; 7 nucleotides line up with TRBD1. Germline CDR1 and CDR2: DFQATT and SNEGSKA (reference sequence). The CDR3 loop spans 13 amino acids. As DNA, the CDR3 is TGCAGTGCTAGAGTGGACAGGCCCTATGACTACACCTTC. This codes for CSARVDRPYDYTF.

CDR3 DNA: TGTGCCAGCAGCCGGGACGGGGTGGACACTGAAGCTTTCTTT. Translation: CASSRDGVDTEAFF. This chain joins TRBV7-2 and TRBJ1-1, with a weak D call TRBD1 (5 bases). The CDR3 totals 14 residues. CDR1 and CDR2 from the germline V gene are SGHTA and FQGNSA. The germline V and J ends were trimmed by 5 bases and 3 bases, with 13 bases remaining between them.

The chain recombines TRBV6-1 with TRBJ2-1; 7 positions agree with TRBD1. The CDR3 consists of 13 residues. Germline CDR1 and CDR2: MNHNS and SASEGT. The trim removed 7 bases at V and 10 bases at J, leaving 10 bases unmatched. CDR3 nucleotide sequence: TGTGCCAGCACAACAGGGGCCTCCTACGAGCAGTTCTTC. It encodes CASTTGASYEQFF.

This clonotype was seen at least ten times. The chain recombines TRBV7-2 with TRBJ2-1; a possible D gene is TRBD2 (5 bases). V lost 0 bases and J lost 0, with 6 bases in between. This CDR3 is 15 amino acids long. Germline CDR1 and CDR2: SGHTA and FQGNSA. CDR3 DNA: TGTGCCAGCAGCTTAGCCGAGGGCTCCTACAATGAGCAGTTCTTC. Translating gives CASSLAEGSYNEQFF.

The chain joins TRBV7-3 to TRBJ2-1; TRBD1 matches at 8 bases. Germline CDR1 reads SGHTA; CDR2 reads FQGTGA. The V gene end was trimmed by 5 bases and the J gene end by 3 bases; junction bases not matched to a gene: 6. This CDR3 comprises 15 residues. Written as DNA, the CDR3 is TGTGCCAGCAGCCTCCAGGGGGCATACTACAATGAGCAGTTCTTC. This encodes CASSLQGAYYNEQFF.

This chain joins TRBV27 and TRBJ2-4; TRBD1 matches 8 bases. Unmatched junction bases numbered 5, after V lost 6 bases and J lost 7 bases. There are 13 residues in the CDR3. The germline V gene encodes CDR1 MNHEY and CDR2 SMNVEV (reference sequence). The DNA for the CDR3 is TGTGCCAGCAGGGACAGGGTGATGAACATTCAGTACTTC. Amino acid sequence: CASRDRVMNIQYF.

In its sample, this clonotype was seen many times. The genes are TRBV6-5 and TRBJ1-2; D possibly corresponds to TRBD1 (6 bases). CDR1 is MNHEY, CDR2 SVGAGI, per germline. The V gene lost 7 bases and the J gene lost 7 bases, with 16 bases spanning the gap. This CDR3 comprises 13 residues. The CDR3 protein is CASNPGGWLGYTF. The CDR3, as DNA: TGTGCCAGCAACCCTGGGGGCTGGCTTGGCTACACCTTC.

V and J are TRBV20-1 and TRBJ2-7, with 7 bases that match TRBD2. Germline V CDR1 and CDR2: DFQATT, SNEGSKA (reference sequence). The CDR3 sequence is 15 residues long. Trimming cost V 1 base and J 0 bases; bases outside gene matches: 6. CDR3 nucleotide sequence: TGCAGTGCTAGAGGGGGTTTAGCGGGCTCCTACGAGCAGTACTTC. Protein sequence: CSARGGLAGSYEQYF.

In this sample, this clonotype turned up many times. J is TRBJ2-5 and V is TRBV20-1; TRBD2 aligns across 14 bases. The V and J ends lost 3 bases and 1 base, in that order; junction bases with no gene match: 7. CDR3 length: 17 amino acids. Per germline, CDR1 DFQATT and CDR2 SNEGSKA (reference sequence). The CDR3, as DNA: TGCAGTGCTAGTCCTGGACTAGCGGGGGGAAGCCAAGAGACCCAGTACTTC. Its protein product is CSASPGLAGGSQETQYF.

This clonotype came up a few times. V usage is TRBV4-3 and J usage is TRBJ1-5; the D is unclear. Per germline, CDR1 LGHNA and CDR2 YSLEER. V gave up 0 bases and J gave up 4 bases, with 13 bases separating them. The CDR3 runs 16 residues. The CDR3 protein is CASSQDVAGSNQPQHF. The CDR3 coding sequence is TGCGCCAGCAGCCAAGACGTTGCGGGGAGTAATCAGCCCCAGCATTTT.

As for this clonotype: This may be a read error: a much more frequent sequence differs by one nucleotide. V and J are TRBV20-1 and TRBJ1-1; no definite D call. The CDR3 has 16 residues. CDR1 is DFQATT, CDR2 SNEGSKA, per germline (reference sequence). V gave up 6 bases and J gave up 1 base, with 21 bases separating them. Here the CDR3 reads CSATSWRSARNTEAFF. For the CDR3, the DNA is TGCAGTGCAACTTCGTGGAGGTCCGCCAGGAACACTGAAGCTTTCTTT.

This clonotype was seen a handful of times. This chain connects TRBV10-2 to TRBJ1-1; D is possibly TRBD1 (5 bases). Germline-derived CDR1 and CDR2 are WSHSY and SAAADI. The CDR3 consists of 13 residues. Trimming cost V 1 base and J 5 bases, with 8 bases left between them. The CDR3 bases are TGCGCCAGCAGTGAGTTTGGGGGAACTGAAGCTTTCTTT. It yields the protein CASSEFGGTEAFF.